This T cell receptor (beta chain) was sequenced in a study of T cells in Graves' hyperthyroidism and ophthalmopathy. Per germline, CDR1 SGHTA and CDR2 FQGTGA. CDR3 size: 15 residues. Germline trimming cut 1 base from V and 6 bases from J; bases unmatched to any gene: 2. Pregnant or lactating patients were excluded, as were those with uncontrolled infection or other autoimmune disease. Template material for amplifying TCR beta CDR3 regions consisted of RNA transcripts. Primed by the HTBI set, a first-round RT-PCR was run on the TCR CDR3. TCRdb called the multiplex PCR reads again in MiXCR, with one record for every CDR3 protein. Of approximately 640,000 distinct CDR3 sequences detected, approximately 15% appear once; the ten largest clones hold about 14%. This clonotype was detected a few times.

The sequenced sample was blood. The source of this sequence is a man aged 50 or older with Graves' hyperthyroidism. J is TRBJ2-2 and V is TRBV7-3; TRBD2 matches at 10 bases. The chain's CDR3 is CASSLNLAGAGELFF. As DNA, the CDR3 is TGTGCCAGCAGCTTAAATCTAGCGGGAGCCGGGGAGCTGTTTTTT.